The 24 T cell receptor beta chains listed next were all sequenced from one sample in a study of CXCR3-negative and CXCR3-positive naive CD8 T cells. The TRB cDNA libraries were prepared by 5' RACE with UMI labels. TCRdb reprocessed the 5' RACE reads and stores each CDR3 protein as one record, lacking DNA. Reported are about 62,000 distinct CDR3 sequences; the ten largest clones contain 3.5% to 5%. Material for sequencing was naive CXCR3- CD8+ T cells from blood. Regarding subset: CD45RO-CCR7+CD27+CD95- naive CD8+ T cells lacking CXCR3 (TNR3-). These receptors were obtained from a human donor in good health. Some clones in this sample may be carry-over from other donors' samples.

The V and J genes are TRBV13 and TRBJ1-3. The CDR3 is 13 residues long. CDR1 is PRHDT, CDR2 FYEKMQ, per germline (reference sequence). The CDR3: CASSFWTANTIYF.

The chain joins TRBV9 to TRBJ2-5; the TCRdb call, TRBD2, lacks DNA for checking. This CDR3 is 14 amino acids long. Germline CDR1 SGDLS, CDR2 YYNGEE. CDR3 in amino acids: CASSVSGGEETQYF.

The genes are TRBV20-1 and TRBJ2-7; TCRdb selects TRBD2, and the lack of DNA leaves this call unchecked. The CDR3 loop spans 18 amino acids. Germline V gene lookup returns CDR1 DFQATT and CDR2 SNEGSKA (reference sequence). CDR3 region: CSARPTSGYKRPSYEQYF.

J is TRBJ2-5 and V is TRBV5-6; TCRdb calls TRBD2, which cannot be checked without DNA. The CDR3 contains 16 residues. Germline-derived CDR1 and CDR2 are SGHDT and YYEEEE. This CDR3 reads CASSNGVWLAKETQYF.

The CDR3 loop is CASSLTGNEQYF. V is TRBV28 and J is TRBJ2-7; the TCRdb D gene call, TRBD1, has no DNA to confirm it. Germline assignment: CDR1 MDHEN and CDR2 SYDVKM. The CDR3 has 12 residues.

The chain joins TRBV29-1 to TRBJ2-2. Germline CDR1 and CDR2: SQVTM and ANQGSEA. The CDR3 totals 13 residues. The CDR3 sequence: CSVVNINTGELFF.

The chain combines TRBV7-6 with TRBJ2-3; TCRdb designates TRBD2, a call that cannot be tested without DNA. The germline gives CDR1 SGHVS, CDR2 FNYEAQ. This CDR3 region has 16 residues. CDR3 in amino acids: CASSSPTTSEADTQYF.

The J gene is TRBJ1-2, the V gene TRBV29-1; absent DNA, TCRdb's TRBD1 call cannot be checked. Germline V gene lookup returns CDR1 SQVTM and CDR2 ANQGSEA. This CDR3 spans 14 amino acids. The CDR3: CSVEDRDRTWGYTF.

The chain is built from TRBV9 and TRBJ2-5; the D gene TCRdb calls, TRBD1, cannot be checked with no DNA. CDR1 and CDR2 (germline): SGDLS, YYNGEE. CDR3 length: 16 amino acids. The CDR3 here is CASSAGGGGLRETQYF.

This clonotype is called medium-sized based on its frequency. Here the CDR3 reads CASSLARGGSDTQYF. The V call is TRBV7-2, the J call TRBJ2-3; with no DNA, the TCRdb D assignment of TRBD2 cannot be verified. The CDR3 length is 15 residues. Germline loops: CDR1 SGHTA, CDR2 FQGNSA.

V usage is TRBV7-9 and J usage is TRBJ1-1. Germline values: CDR1 SEHNR, CDR2 FQNEAQ (reference sequence). CDR3 length: 12 amino acids. CDR3 residues: CASSHYDDEAFF.

This chain uses TRBV28 with TRBJ2-3; the D gene TCRdb calls, TRBD1, cannot be checked with no DNA. The CDR3 loop spans 14 amino acids. Germline V gene data show CDR1 as MDHEN and CDR2 as SYDVKM. CDR3 region: CASRLGGGPDTQYF. Combining the CDR3 with reference TRBV28 and TRBJ2-3 gives the whole variable domain DVKVTQSSRYLVKRTGEKVFLECVQDMDHENMFWYRQDPGLGLRLIYFSYDVKMKEKGDIPEGYSVSREKKERFSLILESASTNQTSMYLCASRLGGGPDTQYFGPGTRLTVL.

The chain employs TRBV28 and TRBJ2-2; TCRdb designates TRBD1, a call that cannot be tested without DNA. Germline values: CDR1 MDHEN, CDR2 SYDVKM. This CDR3 comprises 16 residues. This chain's CDR3 is CASSLGSGVLTGELFF.

The chain couples TRBV4-3 to TRBJ1-4; TCRdb gives TRBD1 as the D gene, but with no DNA this cannot be confirmed. Germline V gene sequence: CDR1 LGHNA, CDR2 YSLEER. There are 15 residues in the CDR3. The CDR3 is CASSQGVGASEKLFF.

The chain links TRBV6-6 to TRBJ2-2. The CDR3 consists of 12 residues. Germline V gene sequence: CDR1 MNHNY, CDR2 SVGAGI (reference sequence). The CDR3 region is CASSHVSGELFF.

The chain joins TRBV10-3 to TRBJ1-5. The CDR3 contains 14 residues. Per germline, CDR1 ENHRY and CDR2 SYGVKD. The CDR3 is CAISVGTGNQPQHF.

This sequence joins TRBV24-1 and TRBJ2-2. The germline V gene encodes CDR1 KGHDR and CDR2 SFDVKD. This CDR3 region has 13 residues. CDR3 sequence: CATSETNTGELFF.

The rearrangement links TRBV7-9 to TRBJ2-5. The CDR3 covers 14 residues. Germline V gene data show CDR1 as SEHNR and CDR2 as FQNEAQ (reference sequence). This CDR3 is CASSSIPAQETQYF.

This chain uses TRBV6-5 with TRBJ2-7; TCRdb designates TRBD2, a call that cannot be tested without DNA. This CDR3 spans 13 amino acids. Germline V gene lookup returns CDR1 MNHEY and CDR2 SVGAGI. This CDR3 is CASSEAGVYEQYF.

J is TRBJ2-1 and V is TRBV28; TCRdb designates TRBD1, a call that cannot be tested without DNA. Germline loops: CDR1 MDHEN, CDR2 SYDVKM. The CDR3 has 13 amino acids. CDR3 in amino acids: CASSLEGVDEQFF.

The chain combines TRBV25-1 with TRBJ1-5. CDR3 length equals 14 residues. Germline loops: CDR1 MGHDK, CDR2 SYGVNS. The chain's CDR3 is CASSDYDSNQPQHF.

The CDR3 protein is CASSWTPNGYTIYF. The genes are TRBV6-2 or TRBV6-3 and TRBJ1-3. The CDR3 runs to 14 residues. The V gene's germline CDR1 is MNHEY and CDR2 SVGEGT.

The chain has TRBV12-3 or TRBV12-4 and TRBJ2-3. This CDR3 region has 13 residues. CDR3 protein: CASSFLGSDTQYF.

The rearrangement joins TRBV20-1 to TRBJ2-2; without DNA, the TCRdb call of TRBD1 cannot be checked. The CDR3 runs to 17 residues. Per the germline V gene, CDR1 is DFQATT and CDR2 is SNEGSKA (reference sequence). This CDR3 is CSARVPGAYANTGELFF.